A single sample gave rise to the 4 T cell receptor beta chains below, sequenced in a study of cytomegalovirus exposure and HLA in healthy donors. A multiplex PCR was run with 60 Vbeta primers and 13 Jbeta primers. Produced via immunoSEQ multiplex PCR; TCRdb's table is partial and in-frame only. The repertoire includes under 150,000 clones, about 79% of them detected once, and 1.5% to 2% sits in the top ten. Input material: PBMCs. These receptors originate from a woman under 40 in good health and CMV-seronegative.

The chain is built from TRBV9 and TRBJ2-3; unclear D gene. The germline V and J ends were trimmed by 4 bases and 6 bases, with 15 bases remaining between them. This CDR3 region has 14 residues. The germline V gene has CDR1 SGDLS and CDR2 YYNGEE. CDR3: CASSPHNSGDTQYF. The CDR3, as DNA: TGTGCCAGCAGCCCCCATAACAGTGGGGATACGCAGTATTTT.

The chain employs TRBV7-3 and TRBJ1-1, with D unclear. Trimming pared 5 bases from V and 5 bases from J, leaving 15 bases between. Germline CDR1 SGHTA, CDR2 FQGTGA. CDR3 length: 14 residues. CDR3 nucleotides: TGTGCCAGCAGCATCGGAACGGGGAGGACTGAAGCTTTCTTT. This codes for CASSIGTGRTEAFF. The full variable domain, with the rest looked up from reference TRBV7-3 and TRBJ1-1, is GAGVSQTPSNKVTEKGKYVELRCDPISGHTALYWYRQSLGQGPEFLIYFQGTGAADDSGLPNDRFFAVRPEGSVSTLKIQRTERGDSAVYLCASSIGTGRTEAFFGQGTRLTVV.

This clone was seen more than once but under ten times. The chain couples TRBV11-2 to TRBJ2-7; 12 positions agree with TRBD2. Trimming took 2 bases from V and 3 from J; bases not matched to a gene: 11. There are 18 residues in the CDR3. Germline CDR1 and CDR2: SGHAT and FQNNGV. CDR3 bases: TGTGCCAGCAGCTTAACCCAACTGACTAGCGGGGGATTCTACGAGCAGTACTTC. Translated: CASSLTQLTSGGFYEQYF.

This clone has only one observation. This sequence joins TRBV18 and TRBJ1-2; a weak D match, TRBD1 (6 bases). The V end was cut by 3 bases, the J end by 8 bases, with 13 bases between. The CDR3 is made up of 13 amino acids. Germline V gene lookup returns CDR1 KGHSH and CDR2 LQKENI. The CDR3 here is CASSPQGIPGYTF. CDR3 bases: TGTGCCAGCTCACCTCAGGGGATCCCCGGCTACACCTTC.